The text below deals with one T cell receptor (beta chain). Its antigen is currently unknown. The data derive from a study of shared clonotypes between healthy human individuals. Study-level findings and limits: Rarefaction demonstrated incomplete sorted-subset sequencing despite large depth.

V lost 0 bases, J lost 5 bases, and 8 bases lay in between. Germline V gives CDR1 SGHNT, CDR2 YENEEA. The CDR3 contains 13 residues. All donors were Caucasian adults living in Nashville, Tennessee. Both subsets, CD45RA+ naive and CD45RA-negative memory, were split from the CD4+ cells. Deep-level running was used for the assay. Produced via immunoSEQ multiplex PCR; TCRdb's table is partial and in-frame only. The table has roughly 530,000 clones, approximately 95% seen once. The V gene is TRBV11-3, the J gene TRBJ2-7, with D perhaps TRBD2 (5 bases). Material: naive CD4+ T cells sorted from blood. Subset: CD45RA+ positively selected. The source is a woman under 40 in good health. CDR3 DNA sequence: TGTGCCAGCAGCTTAGATAGAGGGCACGAGCAGTACTTC. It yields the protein CASSLDRGHEQYF.